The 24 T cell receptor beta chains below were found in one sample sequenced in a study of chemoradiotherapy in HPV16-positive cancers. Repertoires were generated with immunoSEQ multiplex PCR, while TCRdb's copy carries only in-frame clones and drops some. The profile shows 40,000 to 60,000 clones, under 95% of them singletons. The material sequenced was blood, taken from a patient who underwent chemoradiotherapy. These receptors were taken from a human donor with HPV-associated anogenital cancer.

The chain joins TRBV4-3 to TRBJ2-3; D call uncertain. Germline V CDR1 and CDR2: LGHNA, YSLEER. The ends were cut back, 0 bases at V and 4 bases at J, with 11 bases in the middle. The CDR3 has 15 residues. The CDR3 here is CASSQDRTTADTQYF. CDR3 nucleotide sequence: TGCGCCAGCAGCCAAGATCGCACTACCGCAGATACGCAGTATTTT.

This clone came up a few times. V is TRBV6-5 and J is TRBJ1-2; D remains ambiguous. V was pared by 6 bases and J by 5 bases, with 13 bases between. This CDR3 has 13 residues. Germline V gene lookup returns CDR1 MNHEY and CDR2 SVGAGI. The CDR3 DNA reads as TGTGCCAGCAGACCCTCCACCTTATATGGCTACACCTTC. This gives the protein CASRPSTLYGYTF.

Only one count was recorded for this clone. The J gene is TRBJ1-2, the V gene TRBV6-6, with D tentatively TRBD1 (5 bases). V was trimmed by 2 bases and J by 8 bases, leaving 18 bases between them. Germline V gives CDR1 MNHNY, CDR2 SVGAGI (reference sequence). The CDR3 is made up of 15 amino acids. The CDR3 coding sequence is TGTGCCAGCAGTTACAAGGGCAGGGCGGAGAAGGGCTACACCTTC. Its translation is CASSYKGRAEKGYTF.

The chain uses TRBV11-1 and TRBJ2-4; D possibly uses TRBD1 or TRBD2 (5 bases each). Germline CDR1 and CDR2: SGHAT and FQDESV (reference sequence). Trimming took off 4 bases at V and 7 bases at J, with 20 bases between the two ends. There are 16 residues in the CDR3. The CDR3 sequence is CASSSQKRDPLNIQYF. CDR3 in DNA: TGTGCCAGCAGCTCCCAAAAAAGGGACCCCCTTAACATTCAGTACTTC.

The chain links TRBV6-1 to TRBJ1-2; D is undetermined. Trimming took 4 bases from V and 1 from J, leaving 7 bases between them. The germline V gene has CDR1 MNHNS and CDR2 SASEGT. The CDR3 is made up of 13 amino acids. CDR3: CASSVEVNYGYTF. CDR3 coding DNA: TGTGCCAGCAGTGTGGAGGTTAACTATGGCTACACCTTC.

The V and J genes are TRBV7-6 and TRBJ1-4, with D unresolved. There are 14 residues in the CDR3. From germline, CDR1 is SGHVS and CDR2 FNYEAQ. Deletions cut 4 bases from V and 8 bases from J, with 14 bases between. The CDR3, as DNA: TGTGCCAGCAGCTCCCCGGGTCTACGGGAAAAACTGTTTTTT. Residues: CASSSPGLREKLFF. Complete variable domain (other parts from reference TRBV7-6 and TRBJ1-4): GAGVSQSPRYKVTKRGQDVALRCDPISGHVSLYWYRQALGQGPEFLTYFNYEAQQDKSGLPNDRFSAERPEGSISTLTIQRTEQRDSAMYRCASSSPGLREKLFFGSGTQLSVL.

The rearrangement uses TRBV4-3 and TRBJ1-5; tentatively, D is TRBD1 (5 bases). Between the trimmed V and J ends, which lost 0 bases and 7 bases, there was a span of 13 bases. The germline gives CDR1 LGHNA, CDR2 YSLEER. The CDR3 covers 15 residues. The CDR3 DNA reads TGCGCCAGCAGCCAAGATGGCGGGGGTGGGCAGCCCCAGCATTTT. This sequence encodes CASSQDGGGGQPQHF.

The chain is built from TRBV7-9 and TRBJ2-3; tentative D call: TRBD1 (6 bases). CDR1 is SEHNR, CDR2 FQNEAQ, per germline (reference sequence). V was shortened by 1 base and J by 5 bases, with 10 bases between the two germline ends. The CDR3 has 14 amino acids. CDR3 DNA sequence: TGTGCCAGCAGCTTAGACGTCAGGGGAGATACGCAGTATTTT. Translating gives CASSLDVRGDTQYF.

CDR3 nucleotide sequence: TGCGCCAGCAGCGCGCTACCGGGACTAGCGATCTCCTACGAGCAGTACTTC. Protein product: CASSALPGLAISYEQYF. The rearrangement links TRBV5-1 to TRBJ2-7, with 10 bases fitting TRBD2. CDR3 length equals 17 residues. In germline, CDR1 is SGHRS, CDR2 YFSETQ. J was trimmed by 0 bases and V by 4 bases; bases with no gene match: 10.

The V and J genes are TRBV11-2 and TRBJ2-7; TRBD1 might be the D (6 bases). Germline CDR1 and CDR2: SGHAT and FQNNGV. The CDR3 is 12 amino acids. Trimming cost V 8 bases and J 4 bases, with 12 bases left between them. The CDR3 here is CASGGQFYEQYF. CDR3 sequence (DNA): TGTGCCAGCGGGGGCCAGTTTTACGAGCAGTACTTC.

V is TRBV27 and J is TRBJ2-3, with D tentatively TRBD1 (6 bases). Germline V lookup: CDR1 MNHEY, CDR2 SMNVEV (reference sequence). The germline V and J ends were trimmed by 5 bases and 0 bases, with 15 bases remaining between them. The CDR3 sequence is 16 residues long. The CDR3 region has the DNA TGTGCCAGCAGTCCAGTGGGGGCTAGGAGCACAGATACGCAGTATTTT. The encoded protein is CASSPVGARSTDTQYF.

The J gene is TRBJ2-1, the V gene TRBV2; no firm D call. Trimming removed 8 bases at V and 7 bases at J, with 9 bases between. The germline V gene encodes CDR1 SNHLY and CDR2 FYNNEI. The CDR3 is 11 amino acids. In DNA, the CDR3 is TGTGCCAGCGATCTGGGGAATGAGCAGTTCTTC. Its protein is CASDLGNEQFF.

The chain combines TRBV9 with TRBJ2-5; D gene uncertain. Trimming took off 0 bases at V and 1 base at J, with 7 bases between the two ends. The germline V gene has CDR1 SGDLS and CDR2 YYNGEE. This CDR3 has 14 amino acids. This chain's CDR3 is CASSVDGSQETQYF. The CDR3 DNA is TGTGCCAGCAGCGTAGACGGGTCCCAAGAGACCCAGTACTTC.

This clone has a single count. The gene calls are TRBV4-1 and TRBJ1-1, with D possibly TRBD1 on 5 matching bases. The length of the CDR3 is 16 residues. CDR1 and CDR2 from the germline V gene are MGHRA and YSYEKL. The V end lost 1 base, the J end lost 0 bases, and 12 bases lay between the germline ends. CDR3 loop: CASSQAVTGLNTEAFF. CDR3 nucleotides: TGCGCCAGCAGCCAAGCCGTCACAGGCCTGAACACTGAAGCTTTCTTT.

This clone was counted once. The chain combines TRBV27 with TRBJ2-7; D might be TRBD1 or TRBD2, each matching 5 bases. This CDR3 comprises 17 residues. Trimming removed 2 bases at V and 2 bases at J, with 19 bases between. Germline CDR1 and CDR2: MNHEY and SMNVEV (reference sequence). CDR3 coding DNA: TGTGCCAGCAGTTTAACCCCGTTGCGGGCAGGGACCTACGAGCAGTACTTC. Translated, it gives CASSLTPLRAGTYEQYF.

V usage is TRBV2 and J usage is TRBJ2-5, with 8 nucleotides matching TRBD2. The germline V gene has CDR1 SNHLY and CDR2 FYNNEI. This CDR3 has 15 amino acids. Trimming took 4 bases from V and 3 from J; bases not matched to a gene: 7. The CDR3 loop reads CASSGGLAGKETQYF. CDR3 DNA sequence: TGTGCCAGCAGTGGAGGACTAGCAGGGAAAGAGACCCAGTACTTC.

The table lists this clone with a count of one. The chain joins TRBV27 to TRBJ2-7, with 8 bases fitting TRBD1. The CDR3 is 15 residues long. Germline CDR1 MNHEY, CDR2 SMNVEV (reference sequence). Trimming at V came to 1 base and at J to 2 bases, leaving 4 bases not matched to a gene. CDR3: CASSLFGTGAYEQYF. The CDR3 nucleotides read TGTGCCAGCAGTTTATTCGGGACAGGAGCCTACGAGCAGTACTTC.

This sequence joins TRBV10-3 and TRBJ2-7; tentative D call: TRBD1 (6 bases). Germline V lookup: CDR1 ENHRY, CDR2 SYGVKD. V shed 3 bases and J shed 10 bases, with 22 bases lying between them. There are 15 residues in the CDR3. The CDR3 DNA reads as TGTGCCATCAGTGATGCGACAGGACCAACTCCTAGACAGTACTTC. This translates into CAISDATGPTPRQYF.

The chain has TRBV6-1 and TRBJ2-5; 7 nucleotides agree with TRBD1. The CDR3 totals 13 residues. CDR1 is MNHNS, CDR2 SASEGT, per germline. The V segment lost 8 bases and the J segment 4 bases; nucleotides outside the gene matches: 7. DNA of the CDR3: TGTGCCAGCCGGGACAGTCATCGAGAGACCCAGTACTTC. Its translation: CASRDSHRETQYF.

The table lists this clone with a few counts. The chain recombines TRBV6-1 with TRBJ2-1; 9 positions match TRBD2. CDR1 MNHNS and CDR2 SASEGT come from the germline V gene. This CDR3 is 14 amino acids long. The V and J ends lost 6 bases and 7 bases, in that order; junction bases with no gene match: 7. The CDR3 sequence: CASRASGGSNEQFF. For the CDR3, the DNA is TGTGCCAGCAGGGCCAGCGGGGGGTCAAATGAGCAGTTCTTC.

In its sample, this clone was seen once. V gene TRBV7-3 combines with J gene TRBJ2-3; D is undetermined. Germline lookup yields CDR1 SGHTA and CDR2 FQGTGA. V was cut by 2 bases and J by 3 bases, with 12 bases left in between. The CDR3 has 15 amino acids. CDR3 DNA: TGTGCCAGCAGCTTAGAAAGCCTCCCTACAGATACGCAGTATTTT. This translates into CASSLESLPTDTQYF.

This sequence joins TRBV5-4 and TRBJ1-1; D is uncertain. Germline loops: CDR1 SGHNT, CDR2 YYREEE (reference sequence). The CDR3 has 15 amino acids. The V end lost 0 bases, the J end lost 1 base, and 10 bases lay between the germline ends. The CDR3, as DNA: TGTGCCAGCAGCTTGGCCAAGCAGCCGAACACTGAAGCTTTCTTT. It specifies CASSLAKQPNTEAFF. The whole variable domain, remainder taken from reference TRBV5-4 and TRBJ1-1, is ETGVTQSPTHLIKTRGQQVTLRCSSQSGHNTVSWYQQALGQGPQFIFQYYREEENGRGNFPPRFSGLQFPNYSSELNVNALELDDSALYLCASSLAKQPNTEAFFGQGTRLTVV.

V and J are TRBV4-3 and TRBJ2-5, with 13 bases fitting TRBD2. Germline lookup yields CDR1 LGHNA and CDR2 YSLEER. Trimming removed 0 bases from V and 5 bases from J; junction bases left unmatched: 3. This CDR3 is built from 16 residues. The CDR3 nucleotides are TGCGCCAGCAGCCAAGAAACTAGCGGGAGGGCGGAGACCCAGTACTTC. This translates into CASSQETSGRAETQYF.

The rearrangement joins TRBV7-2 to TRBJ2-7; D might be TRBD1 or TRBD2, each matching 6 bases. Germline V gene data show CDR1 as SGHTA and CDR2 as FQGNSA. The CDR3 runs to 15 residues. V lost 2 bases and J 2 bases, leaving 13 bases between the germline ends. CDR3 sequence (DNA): TGTGCCAGCAGCTTATCGGGGGCTAGCGCCTACGAGCAGTACTTC. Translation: CASSLSGASAYEQYF.